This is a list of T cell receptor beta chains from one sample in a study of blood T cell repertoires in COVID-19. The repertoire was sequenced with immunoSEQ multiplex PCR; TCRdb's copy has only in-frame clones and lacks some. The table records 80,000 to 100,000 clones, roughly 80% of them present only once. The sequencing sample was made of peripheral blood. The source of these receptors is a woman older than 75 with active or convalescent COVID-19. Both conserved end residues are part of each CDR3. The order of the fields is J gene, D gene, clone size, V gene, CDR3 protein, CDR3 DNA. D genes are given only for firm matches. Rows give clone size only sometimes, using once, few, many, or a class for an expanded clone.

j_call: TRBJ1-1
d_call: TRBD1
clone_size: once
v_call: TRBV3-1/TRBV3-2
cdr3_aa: CASSRDRADRAFF
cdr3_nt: TGTGCCAGCAGCCGGGACAGGGCAGATAGAGCTTTCTTT

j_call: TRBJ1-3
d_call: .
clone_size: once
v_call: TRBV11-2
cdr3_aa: CASSLGMGRSGGNTIYF
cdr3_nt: TGTGCCAGCAGCTTAGGAATGGGCAGGTCTGGCGGAAACACCATATATTTT

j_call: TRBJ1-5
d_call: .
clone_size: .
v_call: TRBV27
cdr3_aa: CASSLGGRGNQPQHF
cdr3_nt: TGTGCCAGCAGTTTAGGGGGCAGGGGAAATCAGCCCCAGCATTTT

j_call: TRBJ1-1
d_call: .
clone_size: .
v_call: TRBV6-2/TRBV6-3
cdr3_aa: CASSYSIGEGWTEAFF
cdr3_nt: TGTGCCAGCAGTTACTCGATCGGGGAGGGTTGGACTGAAGCTTTCTTT

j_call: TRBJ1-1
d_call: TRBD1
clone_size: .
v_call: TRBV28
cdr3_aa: CASSFGQGGTEAFF
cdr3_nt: TGTGCCAGCAGTTTCGGACAGGGTGGGACTGAAGCTTTCTTT

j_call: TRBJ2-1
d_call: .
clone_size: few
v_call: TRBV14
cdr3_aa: CASSHLMGSGSYNEQFF
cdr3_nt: TGTGCCAGCAGCCATCTAATGGGGAGCGGCTCCTACAATGAGCAGTTCTTC

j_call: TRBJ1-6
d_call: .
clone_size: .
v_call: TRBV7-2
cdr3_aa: CASSLAGQNISPLHF
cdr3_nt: TGTGCCAGCAGCTTAGCGGGACAAAATATCTCACCCCTCCACTTT

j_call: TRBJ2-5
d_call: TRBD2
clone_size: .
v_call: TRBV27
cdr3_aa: CASRLTPTSGQETQYF
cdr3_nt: TGTGCCAGCAGACTAACCCCCACTAGCGGTCAAGAGACCCAGTACTTC

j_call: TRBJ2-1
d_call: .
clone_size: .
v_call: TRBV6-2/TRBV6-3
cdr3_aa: CASSTTRQEQFF
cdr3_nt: TGTGCCAGCAGTACTACCCGACAGGAGCAGTTCTTC

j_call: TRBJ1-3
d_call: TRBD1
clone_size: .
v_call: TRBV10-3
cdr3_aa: CAISTGLENTIYF
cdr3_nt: TGTGCCATCTCGACAGGGTTAGAAAACACCATATATTTT

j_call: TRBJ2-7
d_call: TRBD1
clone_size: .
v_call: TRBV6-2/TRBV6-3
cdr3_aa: CASSWTGTYEQYF
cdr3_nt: TGTGCCAGCAGTTGGACAGGGACTTACGAGCAGTACTTC

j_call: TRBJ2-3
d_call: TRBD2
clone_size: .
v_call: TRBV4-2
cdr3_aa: CASSQVPSLAGASDTQYF
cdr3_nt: TGTGCCAGCAGCCAAGTTCCATCTCTAGCGGGGGCCTCAGATACGCAGTATTTT

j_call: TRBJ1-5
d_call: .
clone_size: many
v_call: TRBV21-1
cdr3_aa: CASSKERQGLGQPQHF
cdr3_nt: TGTGCCAGCAGCAAAGAGAGACAGGGGCTAGGTCAGCCCCAGCATTTT

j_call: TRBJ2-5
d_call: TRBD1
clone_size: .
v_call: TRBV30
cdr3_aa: CAWSAGTGSQETQYF
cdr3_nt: TGTGCCTGGAGTGCCGGGACAGGGTCTCAAGAGACCCAGTACTTC

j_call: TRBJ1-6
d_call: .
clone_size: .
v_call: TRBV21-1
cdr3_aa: CASRNRQGPF
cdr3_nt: TGTGCCAGCAGAAACCGACAGGGACCTTTT

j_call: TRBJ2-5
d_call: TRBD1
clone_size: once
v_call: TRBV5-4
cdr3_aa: CASSSPLSTGAKTQYF
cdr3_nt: TGTGCCAGCAGCTCCCCATTAAGCACAGGGGCGAAGACCCAGTACTTC

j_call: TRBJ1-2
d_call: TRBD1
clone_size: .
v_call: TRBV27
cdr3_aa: CASSGQVNYGYTF
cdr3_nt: TGTGCCAGCAGTGGACAGGTTAACTATGGCTACACCTTC

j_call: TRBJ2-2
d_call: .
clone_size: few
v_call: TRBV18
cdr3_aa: CASSPPGMQDAGELFF
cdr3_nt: TGTGCCAGCTCACCACCCGGGATGCAGGACGCCGGGGAGCTGTTTTTT

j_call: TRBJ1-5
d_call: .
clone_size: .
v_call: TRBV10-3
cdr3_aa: CAISESAGGQPQHF
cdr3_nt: TGTGCCATCAGTGAGTCTGCAGGAGGTCAGCCCCAGCATTTT

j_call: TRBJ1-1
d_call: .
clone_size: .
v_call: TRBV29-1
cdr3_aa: CSVATGQMNTEAFF
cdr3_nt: TGCAGCGTTGCAACAGGACAGATGAACACTGAAGCTTTCTTT

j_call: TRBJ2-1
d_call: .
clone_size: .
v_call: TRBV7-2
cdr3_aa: CASTPRRGSSYNEQFF
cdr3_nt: TGTGCCAGCACCCCTCGGAGAGGGAGCTCCTACAATGAGCAGTTCTTC

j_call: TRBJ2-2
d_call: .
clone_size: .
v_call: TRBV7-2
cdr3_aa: CASSFFASTGNTGELFF
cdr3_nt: TGTGCCAGCAGCTTTTTTGCCTCAACAGGGAACACCGGGGAGCTGTTTTTT

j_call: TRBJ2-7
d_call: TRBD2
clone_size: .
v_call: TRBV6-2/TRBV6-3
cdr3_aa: CASSLLAGAYEQYF
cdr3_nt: TGTGCCAGCAGCCTTCTAGCGGGAGCCTACGAGCAGTACTTC

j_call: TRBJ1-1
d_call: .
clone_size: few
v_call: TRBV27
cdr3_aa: CASARGGRTEAFF
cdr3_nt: TGTGCCAGCGCCAGAGGGGGACGGACTGAAGCTTTCTTT

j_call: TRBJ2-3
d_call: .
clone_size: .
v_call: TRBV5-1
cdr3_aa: CASSRGAELTDTQYF
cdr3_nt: TGCGCCAGCAGCCGAGGCGCGGAGCTCACAGATACGCAGTATTTT

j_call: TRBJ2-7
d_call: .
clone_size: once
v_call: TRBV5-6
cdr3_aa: CASSKTGYEQYF
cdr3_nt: TGTGCCAGCAGCAAGACAGGTTACGAGCAGTACTTC

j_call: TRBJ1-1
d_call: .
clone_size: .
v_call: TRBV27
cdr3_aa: CASSFGAATTEAFF
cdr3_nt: TGTGCCAGCAGTTTCGGAGCCGCTACCACTGAAGCTTTCTTT

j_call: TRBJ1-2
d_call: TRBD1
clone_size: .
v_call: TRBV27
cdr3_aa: CASSPYPRGQALGGYTF
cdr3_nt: TGTGCCAGCAGTCCCTACCCTCGAGGACAGGCTCTGGGGGGCTACACCTTC

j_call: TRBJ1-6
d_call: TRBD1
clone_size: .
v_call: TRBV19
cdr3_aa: CASNFQGASNSPLHF
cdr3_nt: TGTGCCAGTAACTTCCAGGGGGCCAGTAATTCACCCCTCCACTTT